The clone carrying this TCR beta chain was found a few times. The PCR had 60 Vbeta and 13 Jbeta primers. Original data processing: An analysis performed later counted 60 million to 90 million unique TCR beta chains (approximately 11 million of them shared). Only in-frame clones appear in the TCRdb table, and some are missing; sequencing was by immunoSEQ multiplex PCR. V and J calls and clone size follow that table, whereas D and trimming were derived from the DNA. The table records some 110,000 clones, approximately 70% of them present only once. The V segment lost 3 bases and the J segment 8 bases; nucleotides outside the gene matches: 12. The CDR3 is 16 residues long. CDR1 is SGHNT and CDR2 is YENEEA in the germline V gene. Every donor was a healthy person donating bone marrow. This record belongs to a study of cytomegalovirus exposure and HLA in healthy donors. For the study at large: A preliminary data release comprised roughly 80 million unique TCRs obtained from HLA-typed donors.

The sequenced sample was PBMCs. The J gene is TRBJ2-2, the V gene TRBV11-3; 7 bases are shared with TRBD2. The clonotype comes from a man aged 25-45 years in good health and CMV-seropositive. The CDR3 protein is CASSLGTTGVRGELFF. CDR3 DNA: TGTGCCAGCAGCTTGGGGACTACCGGCGTAAGGGGGGAGCTGTTTTTT.